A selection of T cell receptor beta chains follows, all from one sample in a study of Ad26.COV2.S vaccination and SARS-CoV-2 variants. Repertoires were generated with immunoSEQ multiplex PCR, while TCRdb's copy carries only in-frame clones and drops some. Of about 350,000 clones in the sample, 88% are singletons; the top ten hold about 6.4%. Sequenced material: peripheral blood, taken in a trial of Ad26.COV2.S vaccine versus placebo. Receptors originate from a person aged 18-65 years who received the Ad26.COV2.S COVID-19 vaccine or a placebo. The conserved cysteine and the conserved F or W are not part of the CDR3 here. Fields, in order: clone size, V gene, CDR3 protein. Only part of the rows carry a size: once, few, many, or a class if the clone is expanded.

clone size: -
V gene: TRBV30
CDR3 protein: AWVDRHTEAF

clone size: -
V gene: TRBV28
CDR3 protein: ASSSLGGTAHSGANVLT

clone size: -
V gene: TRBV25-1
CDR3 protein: ASIPPGGDTQY

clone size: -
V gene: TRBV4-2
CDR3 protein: ASSQEETGTAYNSPLH

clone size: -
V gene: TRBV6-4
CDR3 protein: ASSEKIGNTEAF

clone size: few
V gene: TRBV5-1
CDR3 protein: ASSLGQSSYEQY

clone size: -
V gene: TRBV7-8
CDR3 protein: ASSLGQREQY

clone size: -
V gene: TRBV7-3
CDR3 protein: ASSLGWAYEQY

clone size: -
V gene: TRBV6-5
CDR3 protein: ASSYRQGSSPLH

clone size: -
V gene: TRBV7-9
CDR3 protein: ASSIRDSWETQY

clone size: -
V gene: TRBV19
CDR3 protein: ASSMKKGGNTEAF

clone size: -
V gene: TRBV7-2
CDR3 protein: ASSLTGGRQPQH

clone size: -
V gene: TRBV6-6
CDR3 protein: ASSRTSSASGSSYNEQF

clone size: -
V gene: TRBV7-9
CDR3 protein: ASSLGQALNEQF

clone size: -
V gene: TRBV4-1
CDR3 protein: ASKGQGNTEAF

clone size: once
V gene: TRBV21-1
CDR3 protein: ASSKALSFRGLVAGENTEAF

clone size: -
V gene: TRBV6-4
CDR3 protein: ASSDPNYVGQSQPQH

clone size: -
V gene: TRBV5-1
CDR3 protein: ASSSQETQY

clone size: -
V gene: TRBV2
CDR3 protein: ASITGTSGGLAKNIQY

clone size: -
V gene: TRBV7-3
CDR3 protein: ASREYGTEAF

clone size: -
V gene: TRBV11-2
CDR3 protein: ASSLHGVANTEAF

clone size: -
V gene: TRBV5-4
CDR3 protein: ASRANNGSSYNEQF

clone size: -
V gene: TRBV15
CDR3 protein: ATSRVFATSDEQF

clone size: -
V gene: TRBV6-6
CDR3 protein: ASSHQTGTGKAYEQY

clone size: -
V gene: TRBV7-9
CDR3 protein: ASSLVLASGNGEQF

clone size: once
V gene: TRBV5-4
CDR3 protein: ASSPDRNNSPLH

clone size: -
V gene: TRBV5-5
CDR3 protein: ASSLVGGEGYT

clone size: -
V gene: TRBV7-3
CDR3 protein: ASSRTGSLIGSGNTIY

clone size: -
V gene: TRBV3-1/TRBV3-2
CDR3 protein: ASSPRTGNTEAF

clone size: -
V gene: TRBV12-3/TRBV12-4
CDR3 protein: ASSFVTEAF

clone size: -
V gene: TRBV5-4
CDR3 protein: ASSRTGESYEQY

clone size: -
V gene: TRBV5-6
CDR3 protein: ASSGKQGAGETQY

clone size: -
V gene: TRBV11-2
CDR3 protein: ASSLLTVNTEAF

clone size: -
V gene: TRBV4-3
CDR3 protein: ASSQDTGKSPLH

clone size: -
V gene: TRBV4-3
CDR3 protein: ASSQDIVGVTYNEQF

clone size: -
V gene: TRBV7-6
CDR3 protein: ASSSTKGGANYGYT

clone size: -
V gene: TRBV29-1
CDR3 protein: SVDLQGTGELF

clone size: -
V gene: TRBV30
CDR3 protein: AWSVHRQNIQY

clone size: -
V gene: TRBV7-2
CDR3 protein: ASSLSGQGPSTDTQY

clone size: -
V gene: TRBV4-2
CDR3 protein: ASSLPGQMAKALH

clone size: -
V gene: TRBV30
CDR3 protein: AWSVLGNTEAF

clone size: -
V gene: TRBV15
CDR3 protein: ATSRDRGRAYEQY

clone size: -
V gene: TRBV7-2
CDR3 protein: ASSLYIPAETGVGNTIY

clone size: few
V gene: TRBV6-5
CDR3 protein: ASHGVDGYT

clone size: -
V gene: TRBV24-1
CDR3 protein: ATSDIRVNTDTQY

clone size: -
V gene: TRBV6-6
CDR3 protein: ASSPGLAGEVFISEQF

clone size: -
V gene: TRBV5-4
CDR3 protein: ASSLPGTGQYEQY

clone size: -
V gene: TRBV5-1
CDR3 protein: ASSYGDRGAYEQY

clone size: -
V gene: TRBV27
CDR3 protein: ASAGTENSPLH

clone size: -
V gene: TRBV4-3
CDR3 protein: ASSQGDQGEGSPLH

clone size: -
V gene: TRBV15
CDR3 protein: ATSRDRGLNQPQH

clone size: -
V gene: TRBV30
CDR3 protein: ACQGLAELYNEQF

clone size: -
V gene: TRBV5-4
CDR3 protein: ASSDSRETVNEKLF

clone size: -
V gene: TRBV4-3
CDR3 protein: ASSGLAGVTGELF